This T cell receptor beta chain was sequenced for a study of regulatory T cells in long-lasting Graves disease (dated by TCRdb to the early 2020s). About the study as a whole: Persistent Graves' disease meant more than 5 years of antithyroid drug treatment with TSH receptor autoantibodies that stayed positive. The study took place in China and was registered as a clinical trial. A total of roughly 35 samples were covered by TCR sequencing, comprising 13 persistent and around 20 newly diagnosed Graves' disease patients. In the clinical cohort, patients with persistent Graves' disease had used antithyroid drugs for an average of about 10.3 years. Peripheral blood TCR sequencing and RNA sequencing compared persistent Graves' disease patients with newly diagnosed Graves' disease patients. What the authors observed across the whole study: The authors noted that the small sample size was a limitation that may lower accuracy. Preferential use of TRBV28, TRBJ1-2 and TRBJ2-5 was observed in persistent disease, whereas TRBV20-1 and TRBJ2-1 were favored in newly diagnosed disease. The study examined only peripheral blood because the primary lesion, thyroid tissue, could not be accessed. Lower TCR Shannon entropy and fewer highly expanded clones were observed in persistent Graves' disease patients than in newly diagnosed patients, which suggested clonal expansion. More public clonotypes were shared among persistent patients (around 2,600) than among newly diagnosed patients (roughly 960). Sequencing and analysis were restricted to the TCR beta chain.

Looking up the germline V gene (reference sequence) yields CDR1 DFQATT and CDR2 SNEGSKA. V is shortened by 2 bases, J by 6 bases, and the region joining them spans 19 bases. The CDR3 numbers 15 residues from cysteine through phenylalanine. The read is trimmed to its CDR3 DNA, 45 bases read in frame from base 1. Library method: multiplex PCR. Sequencing was carried out with an Illumina HiSeq 4000. To build TCR beta libraries, CDR3 regions were amplified by Arm-PCR using iRepertoire HTBI primers. Before sequencing, the PCR products underwent gel purification. In the paper's pipeline: Across samples, about 64 TRBV and around 15 TRBJ segments were identified and used for gene usage analysis of CDR3 amino acid clonotypes. COPE and FqMerger were used to merge filtered high-quality paired reads into contigs. Contigs were aligned with BLAST to IMGT TRBV, TRBD and TRBJ reference genes, and CDR3 was defined per IMGT. Any clonotype with a frequency above 0.1% was counted as a highly expanded clone. Repertoire diversity was measured by Shannon entropy, and V-J evenness by the Gini coefficient. Clonotypes shared by more than one individual were considered public. TCRdb reworked the public reads: Q25 trimming with fastp, MiXCR clone assembly, productive beta chains retained. Each entry is one CDR3 protein sequence, shown with its most common DNA and genes. The V and J calls follow TCRdb's processing rather than the paper's. In this sample the table shows about 470,000 distinct CDR3 sequences, less than 25% of which occur a single time. The ten largest clonotypes hold less than 9% of the sample.

The sample's time point label, decoded: persistent/refractory GD, antithyroid drugs over 5 years with positive TRAb. RNA was extracted from PBMCs in TRIzol for both TCR sequencing and RNA sequencing. The diagnosis of Graves' disease followed American Thyroid Association guidelines. Patients were recruited from an endocrinology department in Xi'an, China. Each patient gave about 10 milliliters of peripheral blood, collected in an EDTA anticoagulant tube. PBMCs were isolated by Ficoll Paque Plus density gradient separation without further T cell sorting. RNA quality was checked with an Agilent 2100 Bioanalyzer and agarose gel, and concentration with a NanoDrop 2000. Note on this clonotype: Its specific antigen is unknown. The input lacks base qualities; no much larger clone sits a single base away.

The rearrangement joined TRBV20-1 to TRBJ1-1; TRBD1 is a possible D gene, resting on 6 matching bases. The source was peripheral blood mononuclear cells (PBMCs), collected when the disease was refractory, from a patient treated with antithyroid drugs. This clonotype was obtained from a female donor with Graves disease. The DNA sequence reads TGCAGTGCTAGAAGGGCAGGGGACGGGACTGCTGAAGCTTTCTTT. Its protein is CSARRAGDGTAEAFF.